These 32 T cell receptor beta chains share one sample of origin, sequenced in a study of T cell responses to AZD1222 COVID-19 vaccine. TCRdb's copy holds only in-frame clones and misses some; the assay was immunoSEQ multiplex PCR. The table shows 100,000 to 150,000 clones, with 85% to 90% occurring only once. The material sequenced was peripheral blood, taken on day 0 of MenACWY control vaccination. The source of these receptors is an adult in good health.

This chain connects TRBV6-5 to TRBJ1-5; maybe TRBD1 (6 bases). Germline-derived CDR1 and CDR2 are MNHEY and SVGAGI. CDR3 length equals 15 residues. V was clipped by 6 bases and J by 6 bases, with 18 bases between them. DNA for the CDR3: TGTGCCAGCAGCGTATCCTTTGGGGGCGGTCAGCCCCAGCATTTT. Protein: CASSVSFGGGQPQHF.

The chain is built from TRBV5-5 and TRBJ1-2; 9 bases match TRBD1. The CDR3 is 17 residues long. Losses at the gene ends were 3 bases for V and 0 bases for J; bases not matched to a gene: 9. CDR1 and CDR2 from the germline V gene are SGHKS and YYEKEE (reference sequence). The CDR3 nucleotides read TGTGCCAGCAGCTGGACGCCGGGACAGGGAGCTAACTATGGCTACACCTTC. It specifies CASSWTPGQGANYGYTF.

The CDR3 here is CASSLLAGVLAGELFF. The CDR3 nucleotides are TGTGCCAGCAGTTTACTAGCGGGAGTGTTGGCCGGGGAGCTGTTTTTT. The chain is built from TRBV27 and TRBJ2-2; 10 bases agree with TRBD2. This CDR3 is 16 amino acids long. Germline loops: CDR1 MNHEY, CDR2 SMNVEV (reference sequence). V dropped 2 bases and J dropped 6; count of bases not matched to a gene: 6.

This clone occurred once. CDR3 residues: CASRLPAEEAYEQYF. The DNA for the CDR3 is TGTGCAAGTCGCTTACCAGCGGAGGAAGCCTACGAGCAGTACTTC. V and J are TRBV12-2 and TRBJ2-7; the listed D gene, TRBD2, was not tested against the DNA. TRBV12-2 is designated a pseudogene. There are 15 residues in the CDR3.

The chain has TRBV6-6 and TRBJ2-2; 9 positions agree with TRBD1. The CDR3 contains 20 residues. The junction had 16 bases not matched to a gene; V was cut back by 5 bases and J by 0 bases. Germline V gene lookup returns CDR1 MNHNY and CDR2 SVGAGI (reference sequence). DNA of the CDR3: TGTGCCAGCAGTCCTATCAGGGGACAGGGTGAATCCGCGAACACCGGGGAGCTGTTTTTT. Translation gives CASSPIRGQGESANTGELFF.

V gene TRBV7-8 combines with J gene TRBJ2-1; possibly TRBD2 for D (5 bases). Germline CDR1 SGHVS, CDR2 FQNEAQ. The CDR3 is made up of 17 amino acids. V was pared by 6 bases and J by 0 bases, with 18 bases between. The CDR3 loop reads CASSSDRGLSSYNEQFF. In DNA, the CDR3 is TGTGCCAGCAGTTCCGACCGGGGTCTAAGCTCCTACAATGAGCAGTTCTTC.

The chain carries TRBV10-1 and TRBJ2-1; 8 positions match TRBD2. Trimming cost V 1 base and J 3 bases; bases outside gene matches: 5. The germline V gene has CDR1 WNHNN and CDR2 SYGVQD (reference sequence). CDR3 length: 16 residues. CDR3 sequence: CASSEYWLAGYNEQFF. The DNA of the CDR3 is TGCGCCAGCAGTGAGTACTGGCTAGCGGGCTACAATGAGCAGTTCTTC.

The V and J genes are TRBV12-3 or TRBV12-4 and TRBJ2-5; D possibly corresponds to TRBD1 (6 bases). The ends were cut back, 5 bases at V and 4 bases at J, with 11 bases in the middle. This CDR3 spans 13 amino acids. The CDR3 coding sequence is TGTGCCAGCAGTGGGGTACAGGGAGAGACCCAGTACTTC. Protein: CASSGVQGETQYF.

The chain has TRBV27 and TRBJ2-1; perhaps TRBD2 as D (7 bases). Germline CDR1 MNHEY, CDR2 SMNVEV (reference sequence). The CDR3 totals 15 residues. Trimming shortened V by 6 bases and J by 4 bases, and 16 bases separated the two germline ends. The CDR3 sequence: CASRGGAGSYNEQFF. For the CDR3, the DNA is TGTGCCAGCAGGGGGGGGGCGGGTTCGTACAATGAGCAGTTCTTC.

The chain couples TRBV6-4 to TRBJ2-1, with no clear D. This CDR3 is 16 amino acids long. Deletions cut 8 bases from V and 4 bases from J, with 21 bases between. Germline values: CDR1 MRHNA, CDR2 SNTAGT. The CDR3 DNA follows: TGTGCCAGCTCCCCGCGAGGAGCGACTGGTTACAATGAGCAGTTCTTC. It is translated as CASSPRGATGYNEQFF.

The chain employs TRBV11-3 and TRBJ1-1; perhaps TRBD1 as D (5 bases). The germline V and J ends were trimmed by 5 bases and 6 bases, with 16 bases remaining between them. The CDR3 spans 14 residues. CDR1 and CDR2 (germline): SGHNT, YENEEA. Here the CDR3 DNA reads TGTGCCAGCAGCCCCCAAGGGGTGGGCGCTGAAGCTTTCTTT. Translation: CASSPQGVGAEAFF. The full variable domain, with the rest looked up from reference TRBV11-3 and TRBJ1-1, is EAGVVQSPRYKIIEKKQPVAFWCNPISGHNTLYWYLQNLGQGPELLIRYENEEAVDDSQLPKDRFSAERLKGVDSTLKIQPAELGDSAVYLCASSPQGVGAEAFFGQGTRLTVV.

The chain carries TRBV10-1 and TRBJ1-3; 9 bases agree with TRBD1. Germline V lookup: CDR1 WNHNN, CDR2 SYGVQD (reference sequence). The CDR3 totals 12 residues. This CDR3 is CVGTGGLNTIYF. Here the CDR3 DNA reads TGCGTGGGAACAGGGGGCTTAAACACCATATATTTT.

This clone was seen a few times. The chain employs TRBV5-4 and TRBJ1-1; D gene ambiguous. Germline lookup yields CDR1 SGHNT and CDR2 YYREEE (reference sequence). V shed 0 bases and J shed 0 bases, with 9 bases lying between them. There are 15 residues in the CDR3. The CDR3 region is CASSLGGKMNTEAFF. Written as DNA, the CDR3 is TGTGCCAGCAGCTTGGGTGGGAAAATGAACACTGAAGCTTTCTTT.

This sequence joins TRBV27 and TRBJ1-2; the D gene is possibly TRBD1 (5 bases). This CDR3 region has 13 residues. CDR1 is MNHEY and CDR2 is SMNVEV in the germline V gene (reference sequence). Trimming took off 5 bases at V and 8 bases at J, with 15 bases between the two ends. The CDR3 reads CASSHRPGEGYTF. The CDR3 DNA reads TGTGCCAGCAGTCACAGGCCGGGGGAAGGCTACACCTTC.

V usage is TRBV11-2 and J usage is TRBJ2-1, with D perhaps TRBD2 (6 bases). CDR3 length: 12 residues. The ends were cut back, 8 bases at V and 7 bases at J, with 12 bases in the middle. CDR1 SGHAT and CDR2 FQNNGV come from the germline V gene. The CDR3 reads CASCGMENEQFF. For the CDR3, the DNA is TGTGCCAGCTGCGGGATGGAAAATGAGCAGTTCTTC.

This clone appeared many times. The chain is built from TRBV5-1 and TRBJ2-2, with 7 bases identical to TRBD1. This CDR3 spans 16 amino acids. The V gene's germline CDR1 is SGHRS and CDR2 YFSETQ. V shed 1 base, J shed 4 bases, and the junction held 7 bases outside the gene matches. In DNA, the CDR3 is TGCGCCAGCAGCTTGACGGTAGGGGGCATCACCGGGGAGCTGTTTTTT. As protein: CASSLTVGGITGELFF.

For the CDR3, the DNA is TGTGCCAGTAGTATCGGGGGTGAAACTGAAGCTTTCTTT. This translates into CASSIGGETEAFF. The chain links TRBV19 to TRBJ1-1; perhaps TRBD1 as D (5 bases). Trimming removed 3 bases from V and 5 bases from J, with 10 bases in between. CDR1 LNHDA and CDR2 SQIVND come from the germline V gene (reference sequence). This CDR3 region has 13 residues.

The chain joins TRBV6-2 or TRBV6-3 to TRBJ2-7; 9 nucleotides match TRBD1. V lost 0 bases to trimming and J lost 2 bases; unmatched junction nucleotides: 2. The CDR3 sequence is 15 residues long. The V gene's germline CDR1 is MNHEY and CDR2 SVGEGT. The CDR3 bases are TGTGCCAGCAGTTACTCAGGACAGGGGCCCTACGAGCAGTACTTC. Its protein product is CASSYSGQGPYEQYF.

The chain has TRBV5-6 and TRBJ2-1; 10 positions match TRBD2. CDR1 and CDR2 from the germline V gene are SGHDT and YYEEEE. J lost 2 bases, V lost 4 bases, and 6 bases had no gene match. This CDR3 comprises 16 residues. The CDR3 reads CASSLTSGYAYNEQFF. As DNA, the CDR3 is TGTGCCAGCAGCCTGACTAGCGGGTACGCCTACAATGAGCAGTTCTTC.

The chain combines TRBV6-5 with TRBJ2-3, with D hard to call. V was pared by 7 bases and J by 6 bases, with 20 bases between. Germline lookup yields CDR1 MNHEY and CDR2 SVGAGI. This CDR3 contains 15 residues. CDR3 bases: TGTGCCAGCACGAAATCGGCTGTTCTAGGGGATACGCAGTATTTT. Translation: CASTKSAVLGDTQYF.

The count of this clone is one. V and J are TRBV4-1 and TRBJ2-7, with TRBD1 as a possible D gene (6 bases). Germline V gene data show CDR1 as MGHRA and CDR2 as YSYEKL. Trimming pared 4 bases from V and 4 bases from J, leaving 17 bases between. The CDR3 is 15 residues long. DNA for the CDR3: TGCGCCAGCAGCCCTCCCGGAACAGGGAAGTACGAGCAGTACTTC. It codes for CASSPPGTGKYEQYF.

Concerning this clone: At the DNA level, this CDR3 is encoded by other sequences in the same sample as well. V gene TRBV7-3 combines with J gene TRBJ1-1, with D perhaps TRBD1 (6 bases). CDR1 is SGHTA, CDR2 FQGTGA, per germline. This CDR3 contains 13 residues. V gave up 2 bases and J gave up 4 bases, with 8 bases separating them. The DNA of the CDR3 is TGTGCCAGCAGCTTACTAGGGGGCACTGAAGCTTTCTTT. This encodes CASSLLGGTEAFF. Looking up the rest from reference TRBV7-3 and TRBJ1-1 gives the full variable domain: GAGVSQTPSNKVTEKGKYVELRCDPISGHTALYWYRQSLGQGPEFLIYFQGTGAADDSGLPNDRFFAVRPEGSVSTLKIQRTERGDSAVYLCASSLLGGTEAFFGQGTRLTVV.

Concerning this clone: The sample carries other DNA sequences with the same CDR3. The J gene is TRBJ2-7, the V gene TRBV5-1; D is unresolved. This CDR3 is built from 11 residues. CDR1 SGHRS and CDR2 YFSETQ come from the germline V gene. V was cut by 3 bases and J by 3 bases, with 4 bases left in between. The DNA for the CDR3 is TGCGCCAGCAGCTCCAGCTACGAGCAGTACTTC. Amino acids: CASSSSYEQYF.

V is TRBV5-6 and J is TRBJ1-2; no reliable D call. Germline assignment: CDR1 SGHDT and CDR2 YYEEEE. The V gene lost 4 bases and the J gene lost 8 bases, with 12 bases spanning the gap. The CDR3 covers 12 residues. The DNA of the CDR3 is TGTGCCAGCAGCCCCGGGGTTGGGGGCTACACCTTC. It specifies CASSPGVGGYTF.

This chain uses TRBV7-8 with TRBJ1-4; 9 bases align to TRBD1. CDR3 length equals 14 residues. Unmatched junction bases numbered 6, after V lost 5 bases and J lost 8 bases. From germline, CDR1 is SGHVS and CDR2 FQNEAQ. This CDR3 reads CASSQGQGYEKLFF. CDR3 DNA: TGTGCCAGCAGCCAGGGACAGGGATACGAAAAACTGTTTTTT.

This clone occurred once. The chain employs TRBV11-1 and TRBJ1-5, with D uncertain. Germline values: CDR1 SGHAT, CDR2 FQDESV (reference sequence). The V end was cut by 2 bases, the J end by 4 bases, with 12 bases between. The CDR3 extends over 15 amino acids. In DNA, the CDR3 is TGTGCCAGCAGCTTAATAGAGGACTCGAATCAGCCCCAGCATTTT. Its translation: CASSLIEDSNQPQHF.

The V call is TRBV7-2, the J call TRBJ2-1; TRBD1 agrees at 8 bases. Trimming at V came to 1 base and at J to 8 bases, leaving 7 bases not matched to a gene. The CDR3 is made up of 15 amino acids. CDR1 is SGHTA, CDR2 FQGNSA, per germline. The CDR3 DNA is TGTGCCAGCAGCTTAGGCCCGTCGACAGGGGATGAGCAGTTCTTC. Protein: CASSLGPSTGDEQFF. Based on the CDR3 plus reference TRBV7-2 and TRBJ2-1, the full variable domain is GAGVSQSPSNKVTEKGKDVELRCDPISGHTALYWYRQSLGQGLEFLIYFQGNSAPDKSGLPSDRFSAERTGGSVSTLTIQRTQQEDSAVYLCASSLGPSTGDEQFFGPGTRLTVL.

V gene TRBV7-2 combines with J gene TRBJ2-2; D is perhaps TRBD2 (6 bases). The CDR3 loop spans 15 amino acids. Trimming removed 6 bases at V and 0 bases at J, with 11 bases between. Germline V gene lookup returns CDR1 SGHTA and CDR2 FQGNSA. The CDR3 DNA reads as TGTGCCAGCAGTCTAGCGTTCCCGAACACCGGGGAGCTGTTTTTT. Encoded protein: CASSLAFPNTGELFF.

The chain combines TRBV5-8 with TRBJ2-1; 7 positions match TRBD2. The trim removed 7 bases at V and 7 bases at J, leaving 11 bases unmatched. Germline V gives CDR1 SGHTS, CDR2 YDEGEE. The CDR3 is made up of 14 amino acids. The CDR3 is CASPFGDYGNEQFF. In DNA form, the CDR3 reads TGTGCCAGCCCCTTTGGGGACTATGGGAATGAGCAGTTCTTC.

The chain links TRBV15 to TRBJ1-5; TRBD1 aligns across 9 bases. The CDR3 runs to 16 residues. Trimming took 1 base from V and 3 from J; bases not matched to a gene: 4. Germline V lookup: CDR1 LNHNV, CDR2 YYDKDF (reference sequence). The DNA of the CDR3 is TGTGCCACCAGCAGAGGGGACAGGGCATTCAATCAGCCCCAGCATTTT. It is translated as CATSRGDRAFNQPQHF.

This chain joins TRBV4-1 and TRBJ1-4, with 7 bases aligning to TRBD1. Per the germline V gene, CDR1 is MGHRA and CDR2 is YSYEKL. CDR3 length: 14 residues. The junction had 1 base not matched to a gene; V was cut back by 1 base and J by 5 bases. CDR3 protein: CASSQGQGNEKLFF. As DNA, the CDR3 is TGCGCCAGCAGCCAAGGACAGGGAAATGAAAAACTGTTTTTT.

This sequence joins TRBV9 and TRBJ1-2; the D is unclear. This CDR3 contains 13 residues. Trimming took 0 bases from V and 6 from J, leaving 9 bases between them. Germline V gene data show CDR1 as SGDLS and CDR2 as YYNGEE. CDR3 region: CASSVDRRNGYTF. CDR3 in DNA: TGTGCCAGCAGCGTAGACAGACGCAATGGCTACACCTTC.